This is a list of T cell receptor beta chains from one sample in a study of PD-L1 blockade in urothelial cancer. TCRdb keeps only in-frame clones here, not all; method: immunoSEQ multiplex PCR. This sample has roughly 32,000 clones, with approximately 90% found just once. This specimen was PBMCs, taken around atezolizumab (anti-PD-L1) treatment. The receptors shown here come from an elderly man with urothelial cancer. Both conserved end residues are part of each CDR3. The order of the fields is clone size, CDR3 length, D gene, J gene, V gene, CDR3 protein, CDR3 DNA. A D gene is named only where the DNA matches it firmly. Clone size, where shown, is once, few, many, or a class for clones that have expanded.

abundance: .; len: 13; d_gene: TRBD1; j_gene: TRBJ1-5; v_gene: TRBV27; CDR3aa: CATKGTGNQPQHF; CDR3nt: TGTGCCACCAAGGGGACAGGCAATCAGCCCCAGCATTTT
abundance: .; len: 17; d_gene: .; j_gene: TRBJ2-6; v_gene: TRBV7-9; CDR3aa: CASSGFRAGSGANVLTF; CDR3nt: TGTGCCAGCAGCGGATTCAGAGCGGGCTCTGGGGCCAACGTCCTGACTTTC
abundance: .; len: 14; d_gene: TRBD1; j_gene: TRBJ2-7; v_gene: TRBV5-4; CDR3aa: CASSPPGQTYEQYF; CDR3nt: TGTGCCAGCAGCCCTCCGGGACAGACCTACGAGCAGTACTTC
abundance: .; len: 15; d_gene: .; j_gene: TRBJ1-4; v_gene: TRBV4-3; CDR3aa: CASSQGSGGVGKLFF; CDR3nt: TGCGCCAGCAGCCAAGGTTCGGGGGGGGTTGGAAAACTGTTTTTT
abundance: .; len: 15; d_gene: .; j_gene: TRBJ1-5; v_gene: TRBV4-1; CDR3aa: CASSQDGGGPQPQHF; CDR3nt: TGCGCCAGCAGCCAAGATGGCGGGGGCCCCCAGCCCCAGCATTTT
abundance: once; len: 18; d_gene: TRBD2; j_gene: TRBJ2-2; v_gene: TRBV28; CDR3aa: CASSSRTSGRRATGELFF; CDR3nt: TGTGCCAGCAGTTCCCGGACTAGCGGGAGGAGGGCCACCGGGGAGCTGTTTTTT
abundance: once; len: 15; d_gene: TRBD1; j_gene: TRBJ2-2; v_gene: TRBV18; CDR3aa: CASSGQGTDTGELFF; CDR3nt: TGTGCCAGCTCGGGACAGGGGACAGACACCGGGGAGCTGTTTTTT
abundance: few; len: 15; d_gene: TRBD1; j_gene: TRBJ2-2; v_gene: TRBV7-9; CDR3aa: CASSQRDSFTGELFF; CDR3nt: TGTGCCAGCAGCCAACGGGACAGCTTCACCGGGGAGCTGTTTTTT
abundance: .; len: 15; d_gene: TRBD1; j_gene: TRBJ2-5; v_gene: TRBV25-1; CDR3aa: CASSVGTGGVETQYF; CDR3nt: TGTGCCAGCAGTGTGGGGACAGGGGGAGTTGAGACCCAGTACTTC
abundance: .; len: 13; d_gene: TRBD1; j_gene: TRBJ1-1; v_gene: TRBV5-1; CDR3aa: CASSLTGEAEAFF; CDR3nt: TGCGCCAGCAGCCTGACAGGGGAAGCTGAAGCTTTCTTT
abundance: .; len: 12; d_gene: .; j_gene: TRBJ2-1; v_gene: TRBV30; CDR3aa: CAWSPSSNEQFF; CDR3nt: TGTGCCTGGAGTCCGTCCAGCAATGAGCAGTTCTTC
abundance: .; len: 11; d_gene: .; j_gene: TRBJ2-7; v_gene: TRBV7-2; CDR3aa: CASSLYYEQYF; CDR3nt: TGTGCCAGCAGCTTATACTACGAGCAGTACTTC
abundance: .; len: 18; d_gene: .; j_gene: TRBJ1-1; v_gene: TRBV7-8; CDR3aa: CASSPQPGGAAMNTEAFF; CDR3nt: TGTGCCAGCAGCCCCCAACCTGGCGGGGCAGCGATGAACACTGAAGCTTTCTTT
abundance: .; len: 15; d_gene: TRBD1; j_gene: TRBJ1-3; v_gene: TRBV2; CDR3aa: CASSPRQGGGNTIYF; CDR3nt: TGTGCCAGCAGTCCTAGACAGGGAGGAGGAAACACCATATATTTT
abundance: once; len: 14; d_gene: TRBD2; j_gene: TRBJ2-1; v_gene: TRBV9; CDR3aa: CANLGLAVYNEQFF; CDR3nt: TGTGCCAACTTGGGACTAGCGGTATACAATGAGCAGTTCTTC